The present T cell receptor beta chain was sequenced within a study of blood T cell repertoires in COVID-19. Which cohort a participant joined came from the clinical history participants gave. V lost 2 bases to trimming and J lost 3 bases; unmatched junction nucleotides: 7. Germline V gene data show CDR1 as SGHTA and CDR2 as FQGNSA. The length of the CDR3 is 16 residues. Generated by immunoSEQ multiplex PCR, the TCRdb table keeps only in-frame clones and is missing some. Among approximately 310,000 clones, around 90% were seen once, and the ten largest hold 5% to 5.5%. The material sequenced was PBMCs or T cells enriched from blood (not recorded which). The sequence came from a man aged 55-75 years who had recovered from COVID-19. V gene TRBV7-2 combines with J gene TRBJ2-1, with 7 bases matching TRBD2. CDR3 in amino acids: CASSLRSGTNYNEQFF. CDR3 DNA: TGTGCCAGCAGCTTACGCAGCGGGACTAACTACAATGAGCAGTTCTTC.